The 21 T cell receptor beta chains reported below all come from one sample, sequenced in a study of CD8 T cells in ankylosing spondylitis. Broader study findings: Blood from ankylosing spondylitis patients appeared to carry a characteristic eight-variant TCR beta motif.

These receptors have no identified antigens. TCRdb redid the calling of the 5' RACE reads with MiXCR, one entry per CDR3 protein. This sample has 700,000 or so distinct CDR3 sequences, with 15% to 20% found just once. Material: blood, either unsorted or a sorted T cell fraction (not recorded which). The receptors were gathered from a male donor with ankylosing spondylitis.

The chain links TRBV5-1 to TRBJ1-1, with TRBD1 as a possible D gene (5 bases). Trimming cost V 3 bases and J 0 bases, with 12 bases left between them. Germline V gene lookup returns CDR1 SGHRS and CDR2 YFSETQ. The CDR3 is 15 residues long. The CDR3 nucleotides are TGCGCCAGCAGCTCTCCCGACAGACTGAACACTGAAGCTTTCTTT. Translation gives CASSSPDRLNTEAFF.

The rearrangement links TRBV6-5 to TRBJ2-4; D not resolved. The CDR3 spans 13 residues. Germline V CDR1 and CDR2: MNHEY, SVGAGI. Trimming pared 7 bases from V and 6 bases from J, leaving 13 bases between. CDR3 DNA: TGTGCCAGCAAGGGCAGCCCTCCAAACATTCAGTACTTC. It specifies CASKGSPPNIQYF.

This clonotype was observed a few times. V and J are TRBV4-2 and TRBJ2-3; D may be TRBD2 (7 bases). The germline V and J ends were trimmed by 4 bases and 5 bases, with 22 bases remaining between them. The CDR3 runs to 17 residues. CDR1 and CDR2 (germline): LGHNA, YNFKEQ. For the CDR3, the DNA is TGTGCCAGCAGCCCATCCGTGGGGGGGCGGGGTCAAGATACGCAGTATTTT. It encodes CASSPSVGGRGQDTQYF.

In its sample, this clonotype was seen a few times. This CDR3 reads CASSSAKGGYNEQFF. The CDR3, as DNA: TGTGCCAGCAGTTCGGCCAAGGGGGGCTACAATGAGCAGTTCTTC. The gene calls are TRBV12-3 or TRBV12-4 and TRBJ2-1; D may be TRBD1 or TRBD2 (6 bases each). The CDR3 contains 15 residues. V was pared by 4 bases and J by 3 bases, with 13 bases between.

The chain uses TRBV29-1 and TRBJ1-1, with D maybe TRBD1 (5 bases). Germline-derived CDR1 and CDR2 are SQVTM and ANQGSEA. CDR3 length: 12 amino acids. V lost 1 base to trimming and J lost 7 bases, with 10 bases between them. CDR3 sequence (DNA): TGCAGCGTTGAAGTCGGAGGGGATGAAGCTTTCTTT. Amino acid sequence: CSVEVGGDEAFF.

This clonotype was observed many times. The CDR3: CASSLSKGLAGVEEQFF. The CDR3, as DNA: TGCGCCAGCAGCTTGTCTAAGGGACTAGCGGGAGTAGAGGAGCAGTTCTTC. The chain recombines TRBV5-1 with TRBJ2-1; TRBD2 agrees at 14 bases. V lost 1 base, J lost 10 bases, and 10 bases stayed unmatched. Germline assignment: CDR1 SGHRS and CDR2 YFSETQ. The CDR3 runs to 17 residues.

The chain recombines TRBV12-3 or TRBV12-4 with TRBJ2-3; TRBD2 matches at 14 bases. V was pared by 3 bases and J by 1 base, with 9 bases of the junction left unmatched. This CDR3 is built from 19 residues. The CDR3 sequence is CASSFPQGTSGGGTDTQYF. The DNA of the CDR3 is TGTGCCAGCAGTTTTCCCCAAGGGACTAGCGGGGGAGGCACAGATACGCAGTATTTT.

J is TRBJ2-3 and V is TRBV29-1; 8 nucleotides align to TRBD2. The germline V gene has CDR1 SQVTM and CDR2 ANQGSEA. The V gene end was trimmed by 2 bases and the J gene end by 5 bases; junction bases not matched to a gene: 9. The CDR3 is 15 residues long. The CDR3 bases are TGCAGCGTTGAATCCAGCGGGAGCCGGATAGATACGCAGTATTTT. Translated, it gives CSVESSGSRIDTQYF.

The chain combines TRBV29-1 with TRBJ2-3, with 9 bases that match TRBD1. There are 14 residues in the CDR3. Trimming at V came to 8 bases and at J to 3 bases, leaving 9 bases not matched to a gene. CDR1 SQVTM and CDR2 ANQGSEA come from the germline V gene. In DNA, the CDR3 is TGCAGCTTTTCTCCGGGGACAGGGACAGATACGCAGTATTTT. Its translation: CSFSPGTGTDTQYF.

As DNA, the CDR3 is TGCGCCAGCAGCCAAGACGGGTTAGGGTCCCAAGGGGCCTACGAGCAGTACTTC. It encodes CASSQDGLGSQGAYEQYF. The genes are TRBV4-1 and TRBJ2-7; TRBD1 is a possible D gene (5 bases). Germline lookup yields CDR1 MGHRA and CDR2 YSYEKL. V was pared by 0 bases and J by 2 bases, with 20 bases between. This CDR3 is 18 amino acids long.

V usage is TRBV12-3 or TRBV12-4 and J usage is TRBJ2-1; no definite D call. The CDR3 totals 13 residues. V gave up 4 bases and J gave up 8 bases, with 12 bases separating them. CDR3 coding DNA: TGTGCCAGCAGTTCCCTTTTAAGGGATGAGCAGTTCTTC. Its protein product is CASSSLLRDEQFF.

This clonotype was picked up a small number of times. V is TRBV9 and J is TRBJ2-1; 7 bases line up with TRBD2. Germline V CDR1 and CDR2: SGDLS, YYNGEE. Trimming cost V 0 bases and J 3 bases; bases outside gene matches: 6. There are 16 residues in the CDR3. In DNA form, the CDR3 reads TGTGCCAGCAGCGTAGTCTCTAGCGGCCTCTACAATGAGCAGTTCTTC. It yields the protein CASSVVSSGLYNEQFF. Variable domain in full (rest from reference TRBV9 and TRBJ2-1): DSGVTQTPKHLITATGQRVTLRCSPRSGDLSVYWYQQSLDQGLQFLIQYYNGEERAKGNILERFSAQQFPDLHSELNLSSLELGDSALYFCASSVVSSGLYNEQFFGPGTRLTVL.

V and J are TRBV6-2 or TRBV6-3 and TRBJ2-3, with 8 bases that match TRBD2. The junction had 7 bases not matched to a gene; V was cut back by 6 bases and J by 2 bases. The germline gives CDR1 MNHEY, CDR2 SVGEGT. The CDR3 contains 15 residues. The CDR3 region is CASRQLADFTDTQYF. The CDR3, as DNA: TGTGCCAGCAGGCAACTAGCGGATTTCACAGATACGCAGTATTTT.

This chain links TRBV20-1 with TRBJ1-5, with D possibly matching TRBD1 (5 bases). V was trimmed by 0 bases and J by 1 base, leaving 16 bases between them. The CDR3 sequence is 17 residues long. Per germline, CDR1 DFQATT and CDR2 SNEGSKA (reference sequence). The CDR3 protein is CSAREDRLGGSNQPQHF. The CDR3 DNA sequence: TGCAGTGCTAGAGAGGATCGGTTGGGGGGGAGCAATCAGCCCCAGCATTTT.

The chain combines TRBV2 with TRBJ2-1, with 9 bases aligning to TRBD2. CDR1 and CDR2 from the germline V gene are SNHLY and FYNNEI. The V gene end was trimmed by 2 bases and the J gene end by 6 bases; junction bases not matched to a gene: 5. This CDR3 contains 15 residues. CDR3 coding DNA: TGTGCCAGCAGTGAAATAGCGGGGGCCTCCAATGAGCAGTTCTTC. Protein product: CASSEIAGASNEQFF.

The table lists this clonotype with a few counts. The V call is TRBV6-1, the J call TRBJ1-1; weak D call: TRBD1 (5 bases). The V and J ends lost 5 bases and 1 base respectively, with 11 bases between them. This CDR3 has 14 amino acids. Germline V CDR1 and CDR2: MNHNS, SASEGT. The DNA for the CDR3 is TGTGCCAGCAGTCGGTCTGGGGCGAACACTGAAGCTTTCTTT. The encoded protein is CASSRSGANTEAFF.

The chain uses TRBV15 and TRBJ2-1, with D tentatively TRBD2 (6 bases). The CDR3 runs 16 residues. Germline CDR1 is LNHNV and CDR2 is YYDKDF (reference sequence). V was shortened by 2 bases and J by 1 base, with 12 bases between the two germline ends. This CDR3 reads CATSRRDSPSYNEQFF. The CDR3 bases are TGTGCCACCAGCAGAAGGGACTCACCGTCCTACAATGAGCAGTTCTTC.

This chain connects TRBV12-3 or TRBV12-4 to TRBJ1-1; unclear D gene. With 6 bases removed from V and 6 bases from J, the gap between germline ends came to 11 bases. The CDR3 loop spans 12 amino acids. CDR3 sequence reads: CASRPRLAEAFF. The CDR3 DNA is TGTGCCAGCAGACCCCGGCTCGCTGAAGCTTTCTTT.

The rearrangement uses TRBV20-1 and TRBJ2-1; TRBD1 or TRBD2 may be the D gene (6 bases each). The CDR3 runs to 16 residues. Trimming took off 6 bases at V and 4 bases at J, with 22 bases between the two ends. Germline CDR1 is DFQATT and CDR2 is SNEGSKA (reference sequence). The CDR3 bases are TGCAGTGCACCTCGGACCCCCCGGGGGCAATACAATGAGCAGTTCTTC. It specifies CSAPRTPRGQYNEQFF.

The J gene is TRBJ1-1, the V gene TRBV5-1, with 8 bases matching TRBD1. This CDR3 spans 14 amino acids. Germline assignment: CDR1 SGHRS and CDR2 YFSETQ. Losses at the gene ends were 4 bases for V and 1 base for J; bases not matched to a gene: 3. CDR3 DNA sequence: TGCGCCAGCAGCATCGGACAGGGGAACACTGAAGCTTTCTTT. It codes for CASSIGQGNTEAFF. Full variable domain (outside the CDR3, taken from reference TRBV5-1 and TRBJ1-1): KAGVTQTPRYLIKTRGQQVTLSCSPISGHRSVSWYQQTPGQGLQFLFEYFSETQRNKGNFPGRFSGRQFSNSRSEMNVSTLELGDSALYLCASSIGQGNTEAFFGQGTRLTVV.

The V and J genes are TRBV6-1 and TRBJ1-2; 7 bases fit TRBD1. The CDR3 sequence is 14 residues long. After removal of 11 bases from V and 4 bases from J, the junction contained 13 bases not matched to a gene. From germline, CDR1 is MNHNS and CDR2 SASEGT. CDR3 amino acids: CAVGGTAESYGYTF. The CDR3 DNA reads as TGTGCCGTCGGCGGGACAGCCGAATCCTATGGCTACACCTTC.